This T cell receptor beta chain was observed in a study of CD8 T cells in Susac syndrome (dated by TCRdb to about 2019). About the investigation overall: The study used repertoire sequencing to test whether antigen drove CD8+ T cell activation and differentiation in Susac syndrome.

The germline V gene (reference sequence) gives CDR1 as GTSNPN and CDR2 as SVGIG. The CDR3 runs 14 residues from the cysteine to the phenylalanine. Just CDR3 DNA is preserved here, 42 bases in frame from base 1. V is cut by 0 bases and J by 5 bases, and the space between the germline ends is 8 bases. RNA was extracted using the RNeasy kit, and roughly 0.5 to 1 microgram was reverse transcribed with random hexamers. The immunoSEQ multiplex PCR assay, which covers 54 Vbeta and 13 Jbeta segments, was used to amplify TCR beta CDR3 regions. PCR amplification bias was corrected using a synthetic template baseline for primer optimization and computational correction. The paper's processing steps were these. Reads were annotated to V, D and J genes per IMGT and analyzed with immunoSEQ Analyzer, keeping only productive sequences. Clonality was computed as one minus Shannon entropy normalized by log2 of the number of productive unique sequences. Public and private clones were assessed among the 100 most prevalent clones of each patient and control. A clone was defined as Susac-specific if it was absent from the healthy and MS cohorts, from about 1,100 published viral clones and from other ImmuneACCESS disease sequences. TCRdb reprocessed the public reads (quality trimming at Q25 with fastp, clone calling with MiXCR) and kept in-frame beta chains. A single entry per CDR3 protein holds the most common genes and DNA from its merged rows. TCRdb, not the authors, supplied the V and J calls. The sample profile shows some 190,000 distinct CDR3 sequences; approximately 94% of them were found once. Of the sample, around 0.093% is held by the ten largest clones.

Peripheral blood CD8+ and CD4+ T cells from healthy donors, Susac syndrome patients and multiple sclerosis patients were profiled by high-throughput TCR beta sequencing. Treatment-naive patients with stable or active relapsing-remitting disease fulfilling revised McDonald criteria were used as multiple sclerosis controls. CD8+ TEMRA cells were enriched by FACS, while bulk CD8+ and CD4+ T cells were purified by magnetic negative isolation. Blood was collected in EDTA tubes and processed within 24 hours, with PBMCs isolated through density gradient centrifugation. PBMCs intended for TCR sequencing were cryopreserved in liquid nitrogen and were subsequently thawed in a 37 degrees C water bath. The sorted or isolated CD4+, CD8+ and CD8+ TEMRA cells had a purity of 90% or higher. What the work shows at the level of the full study, not this receptor alone: The study acknowledged that relatively few individuals were included in the TCR sequencing and HLA analysis.

This clonotype has a single count. No cognate antigen has been identified for it. Within one base of it there is no much larger clone, and no base qualities were kept. One read alone is weak evidence. The sequenced sample consisted of CD4+ T cells from PBMCs. The receptor was derived from a human donor with multiple sclerosis. Here the chain combines TRBV30 and TRBJ1-6; there is no confident call for the D gene. The CDR3 loop reads CAWSVNRDNSPLHF. The DNA sequence is given as TGTGCCTGGAGTGTAAACAGAGATAATTCACCCCTCCACTTT.